This TCR beta chain is from a study of tumor and adjacent non-tumor tissue in lung cancer. Across the whole study: Some 3.9 million productive TCRbeta reads were obtained per sample on average.

With respect to this clonotype: Its target is not known.

A modified ARM-PCR protocol with three rounds of nested PCR amplified TCRbeta. TCRdb re-called the multiplex PCR reads with MiXCR, one entry per CDR3 protein. The repertoire includes approximately 71,000 distinct CDR3 sequences, almost 60% of them detected once, and 20% sits in the top ten. This sample's RNA came from whole unsorted tissue. CDR3 length: 17 residues. The trim removed 4 bases at V and 5 bases at J, leaving 9 bases unmatched. The germline gives CDR1 MDHEN, CDR2 SYDVKM. General study findings and limits: Compared with tumor, normal lung showed significantly lower TCR diversity. Tumor repertoires had a smaller top 100 clone share than normal lung. Higher tumor TCR diversity was associated with shorter survival.

The receptor was derived from a man aged 50 to 60 with non-small cell lung cancer. This chain links TRBV28 with TRBJ2-1; 12 bases are a match to TRBD2. Sequencing was carried out using lung tumor tissue. CDR3 bases: TGTGCCAGCAGTTCTAGCGGGAGGGCCGGGGTTGACAATGAGCAGTTCTTC. This gives the protein CASSSSGRAGVDNEQFF.